This T cell receptor (beta chain) was identified in a study of spatial heterogeneity in lung cancer. Study-wide context: In raw reads, more than 8.5 appearances on average were recorded for each unique TCR and UMI combination. General study points: It was found that expanded intratumoral alpha and beta TCR counts tracked tumor mutation counts.

TCRdb ran MiXCR on the 5' RACE reads and lists one entry per CDR3 protein. Among around 12,000 distinct CDR3 sequences listed, less than 6.5% were seen once. The time point: sample taken at primary tumor resection. There were roughly 72 donors, all of them untreated patients with early-stage non-small cell lung cancer. This clonotype has a count of ten or more. Antigen unknown. V lost 3 bases to trimming and J lost 5 bases, with 10 bases between them. This CDR3 has 13 residues. The source of this sequence is a female donor with early-stage non-small cell lung cancer. The source was lung tumor tissue, collected at surgery. The chain links TRBV12-3 or TRBV12-4 to TRBJ2-5, with D hard to call. Written as DNA, the CDR3 is TGTGCCAGCAGTTTGGGATCTCTGGAGACCCAGTACTTC. Translating gives CASSLGSLETQYF.